Listed below are T cell receptor beta chains from one sample, sequenced in a study of T cells in Graves' hyperthyroidism and ophthalmopathy. TCRdb fed the multiplex PCR reads into MiXCR, producing one record per CDR3 protein. The table has 450,000 to 650,000 distinct CDR3 sequences, 12% to 15% seen once; the top ten hold around 7%. Sequencing was performed on blood. These receptor sequences come from a woman aged 18-29 years with Graves' ophthalmopathy. CDR3s include the opening cysteine and the closing phenylalanine or tryptophan.

CDR3aa: CASRARGQGAYNEQFF; v_gene: TRBV19; j_gene: TRBJ2-1
CDR3aa: CASSPGLAGGVGNEQFF; v_gene: TRBV13; j_gene: TRBJ2-1
CDR3aa: CASSPGLTTDTQYF; v_gene: TRBV3-1; j_gene: TRBJ2-3
CDR3aa: CASSWTLTPYEQYF; v_gene: TRBV27; j_gene: TRBJ2-7
CDR3aa: CASSVAEGREQYF; v_gene: TRBV9; j_gene: TRBJ2-7
CDR3aa: CASSITHPPRSNQPQHF; v_gene: TRBV19; j_gene: TRBJ1-5
CDR3aa: CASSMGGAYEKLFF; v_gene: TRBV28; j_gene: TRBJ1-4
CDR3aa: CASSLTGPEGSPLHF; v_gene: TRBV28; j_gene: TRBJ1-6
CDR3aa: CASSYSRRNTEAFF; v_gene: TRBV6-2/TRBV6-3; j_gene: TRBJ1-1
CDR3aa: CAIIETSGRASYNEQFF; v_gene: TRBV10-3; j_gene: TRBJ2-1
CDR3aa: CSARDVDYRDGSNQPQHF; v_gene: TRBV20-1; j_gene: TRBJ1-5
CDR3aa: CSARPKGLAGYEQYF; v_gene: TRBV20-1; j_gene: TRBJ2-7
CDR3aa: CASSIISGQAPYNSPLHF; v_gene: TRBV7-2; j_gene: TRBJ1-6
CDR3aa: CASSPSDVPGTEAFF; v_gene: TRBV7-3; j_gene: TRBJ1-1
CDR3aa: CASSSLTDSPLHF; v_gene: TRBV11-3; j_gene: TRBJ1-6
CDR3aa: CAISESEVRGRSPLHF; v_gene: TRBV10-3; j_gene: TRBJ1-6
CDR3aa: CASRPRGQVYTEAFF; v_gene: TRBV2; j_gene: TRBJ1-1
CDR3aa: CASGVGGRPTEAFF; v_gene: TRBV9; j_gene: TRBJ1-1
CDR3aa: CSSRTYYGYTF; v_gene: TRBV20-1; j_gene: TRBJ1-2
CDR3aa: CASPRVSLDSGNTIYF; v_gene: TRBV7-9; j_gene: TRBJ1-3
CDR3aa: CASSQDDIGGRFYGYTF; v_gene: TRBV4-3; j_gene: TRBJ1-2
CDR3aa: CSAPSASRGTYEQYF; v_gene: TRBV20-1; j_gene: TRBJ2-7
CDR3aa: CASRREGNSGANVLTF; v_gene: TRBV2; j_gene: TRBJ2-6
CDR3aa: CASSQDRGLGNTIYF; v_gene: TRBV4-1; j_gene: TRBJ1-3
CDR3aa: CASSTTSGNLYNEQFF; v_gene: TRBV19; j_gene: TRBJ2-1
CDR3aa: CASSQAAAFTYNEQFF; v_gene: TRBV5-6; j_gene: TRBJ2-1
CDR3aa: CASSEAGVRETQYF; v_gene: TRBV2; j_gene: TRBJ2-5
CDR3aa: CASSQYLAGGSSYEQYF; v_gene: TRBV6-1; j_gene: TRBJ2-7
CDR3aa: CASSWEYSVDTQYF; v_gene: TRBV5-6; j_gene: TRBJ2-3
CDR3aa: CASSSSGRYPEQYF; v_gene: TRBV7-8; j_gene: TRBJ2-7
CDR3aa: CASKAEFFTEAFF; v_gene: TRBV6-1; j_gene: TRBJ1-1
CDR3aa: CASSSKFWTRLNYGYTF; v_gene: TRBV11-2; j_gene: TRBJ1-2
CDR3aa: CASSAPRSPLHF; v_gene: TRBV6-1; j_gene: TRBJ1-6
CDR3aa: CASSARPDSYEQYF; v_gene: TRBV7-7; j_gene: TRBJ2-7
CDR3aa: CASSKTGVSTDTQYF; v_gene: TRBV19; j_gene: TRBJ2-3
CDR3aa: CSAKWGLAGGELFF; v_gene: TRBV29-1; j_gene: TRBJ2-2
CDR3aa: CASSEAGTGWETQYF; v_gene: TRBV2; j_gene: TRBJ2-5
CDR3aa: CASSLWTGGVKNIQYF; v_gene: TRBV7-8; j_gene: TRBJ2-4
CDR3aa: CSVAGQGVADTQYF; v_gene: TRBV29-1; j_gene: TRBJ2-3
CDR3aa: CSARLASSLEETQYF; v_gene: TRBV20-1; j_gene: TRBJ2-5
CDR3aa: CASSPVGLAAYEQYF; v_gene: TRBV3-1; j_gene: TRBJ2-7
CDR3aa: CASSASGYYSSGANVLTF; v_gene: TRBV2; j_gene: TRBJ2-6
CDR3aa: CASSLTGGACNEQFF; v_gene: TRBV7-9; j_gene: TRBJ2-1
CDR3aa: CASSLVGTPDEQYF; v_gene: TRBV5-1; j_gene: TRBJ2-7
CDR3aa: CAWSVGVPRGNQPQHF; v_gene: TRBV30; j_gene: TRBJ1-5
CDR3aa: CASSSRAGESYNEQFF; v_gene: TRBV7-2; j_gene: TRBJ2-1
CDR3aa: CASSRTSGLTYNEQFF; v_gene: TRBV4-3; j_gene: TRBJ2-1
CDR3aa: CASSPSLGPADTQYF; v_gene: TRBV11-2; j_gene: TRBJ2-3
CDR3aa: CASSATGGVSNQPQHF; v_gene: TRBV6-1; j_gene: TRBJ1-5